Each of the 27 T cell receptor beta chains below was sequenced from the same sample in a study of human T cells and chemical hapten exposure. TCRdb re-analysed the RACE reads in MiXCR, keeping a single row per CDR3 protein. The sample has roughly 40,000 distinct CDR3 sequences, 8.9% seen once. Documented time point: patch test 2, 6 weeks after DPC sensitization. The treatment was: therapeutic diphenylcyclopropenone sensitization with weekly scalp DPC. Specimen: whole blood, collected in connection with sensitization to the hapten diphenylcyclopropenone (DPC). The receptors were sampled from a woman aged 40 to 55 with alopecia areata. Some clones in this sample may be carry-over from other donors' samples.

This clonotype was detected only a few times. The chain links TRBV29-1 to TRBJ2-7; D might be TRBD2 (7 bases). The CDR3 spans 14 residues. The germline V gene has CDR1 SQVTM and CDR2 ANQGSEA. V lost 6 bases, J lost 2 bases, and 17 bases lay in between. The CDR3 DNA reads as TGCAGCGTGGGGGCGCGCGGGGGTACCTACGAGCAGTACTTC. Protein: CSVGARGGTYEQYF.

This clonotype appeared a few times. The genes are TRBV4-1 and TRBJ2-1; 9 positions agree with TRBD2. Germline CDR1 MGHRA, CDR2 YSYEKL. This CDR3 contains 14 residues. The J segment lost 15 bases and the V segment lost 3 bases, leaving 12 bases of the junction unmatched. Here the CDR3 reads CASSQGLTSGSPFF. The CDR3 coding sequence is TGCGCCAGCAGCCAGGGTTTAACTAGCGGGTCTCCGTTCTTC.

This clonotype has more than one count but fewer than ten. This rearrangement joins TRBV18 to TRBJ1-6; D is ambiguous. Trimming removed 3 bases from V and 9 bases from J, with 6 bases in between. Germline CDR1 is KGHSH and CDR2 is LQKENI. CDR3 length equals 12 residues. CDR3 bases: TGTGCCAGCTCACCCGACGGTTCACCCCTCCACTTT. Translated, it gives CASSPDGSPLHF. The whole variable domain, filled in from reference TRBV18 and TRBJ1-6, reads NAGVMQNPRHLVRRRGQEARLRCSPMKGHSHVYWYRQLPEEGLKFMVYLQKENIIDESGMPKERFSAEFPKEGPSILRIQQVVRGDSAAYFCASSPDGSPLHFGNGTRLTVT.

This clonotype was observed many times. V and J are TRBV18 and TRBJ1-5, with a weak D call TRBD1 (5 bases). The V end was cut by 3 bases, the J end by 8 bases, with 17 bases between. This CDR3 is built from 15 residues. Germline V gene data show CDR1 as KGHSH and CDR2 as LQKENI. The CDR3 spells CASSPPGQGSEPQHF. The CDR3 DNA reads as TGTGCCAGCTCACCCCCCGGACAAGGGTCAGAGCCCCAGCATTTT.

The sample holds many counts of this clonotype. This chain uses TRBV9 with TRBJ1-3; possible D gene TRBD1, 6 bases. Germline V gene data show CDR1 as SGDLS and CDR2 as YYNGEE. The CDR3 is 13 residues long. V was trimmed by 2 bases and J by 8 bases, leaving 11 bases between them. Here the CDR3 reads CASSVPGADTIYF. CDR3 DNA: TGTGCCAGCAGCGTTCCAGGGGCAGACACCATATATTTT.

This clonotype has ten or more counts. V and J are TRBV29-1 and TRBJ2-7; the D gene is possibly TRBD1 (6 bases). The CDR3 sequence is 13 residues long. Germline values: CDR1 SQVTM, CDR2 ANQGSEA. V was cut by 7 bases and J by 2 bases, with 15 bases left in between. The CDR3 reads CSARRGGPYEQYF. The CDR3 nucleotides read TGCAGCGCCCGACGTGGGGGCCCCTACGAGCAGTACTTC.

This clonotype was seen a few times. As DNA, the CDR3 is TGTGCCAGCAGCCAAGAGAGGCAGGGAGCCTACAATGAGCAGTTCTTC. This translates into CASSQERQGAYNEQFF. The rearrangement joins TRBV4-2 to TRBJ2-1; D possibly uses TRBD1 or TRBD2 (5 bases each). V dropped 0 bases and J dropped 2 bases, with 11 bases sitting between them. CDR3 length: 16 amino acids. Germline loops: CDR1 LGHNA, CDR2 YNFKEQ.

The sample holds a few counts of this clonotype. This sequence joins TRBV7-3 and TRBJ2-7, with D possibly matching TRBD1 (6 bases). Per germline, CDR1 SGHTA and CDR2 FQGTGA. The germline V and J ends were trimmed by 2 bases and 7 bases, with 12 bases remaining between them. This CDR3 has 13 amino acids. The CDR3 loop reads CASSLAAGEEQYF. DNA for the CDR3: TGTGCCAGCAGCTTAGCGGCAGGGGAGGAGCAGTACTTC.

The table lists this clonotype with many counts. J is TRBJ1-4 and V is TRBV30; no clear D. The CDR3 covers 12 residues. V was shortened by 0 bases and J by 8 bases, with 7 bases between the two germline ends. CDR1 is GTSNPN, CDR2 SVGIG, per germline (reference sequence). In nucleotides, the CDR3 is TGTGCCTGGAGTGTACTAAGGGAAAAACTGTTTTTT. Translation gives CAWSVLREKLFF.

V and J are TRBV29-1 and TRBJ2-3; D not resolved. The CDR3 extends over 14 amino acids. V lost 3 bases and J 4 bases, leaving 14 bases between the germline ends. Germline values: CDR1 SQVTM, CDR2 ANQGSEA. The CDR3 sequence: CSVETDLRADTQYF. The CDR3, as DNA: TGCAGCGTTGAGACGGACCTTCGGGCAGATACGCAGTATTTT.

In its sample, this clonotype was seen a few times. This sequence joins TRBV7-6 and TRBJ2-3; 10 positions agree with TRBD2. Germline V gene sequence: CDR1 SGHVS, CDR2 FNYEAQ. The CDR3 contains 17 residues. J gave up 2 bases and V 1 base, and 6 bases lay outside the gene matches. This CDR3 is CASSLVPSGGDTDTQYF. The DNA of the CDR3 is TGTGCCAGCAGCTTAGTTCCCAGCGGGGGGGACACAGATACGCAGTATTTT.

This clonotype was recorded a few times. V is TRBV6-6 and J is TRBJ2-1, with 7 bases matching TRBD1. Looked up from germline, CDR1 is MNHNY and CDR2 is SVGAGI (reference sequence). CDR3 length equals 15 residues. Trimming removed 2 bases from V and 3 bases from J; junction bases left unmatched: 4. In DNA form, the CDR3 reads TGTGCCAGCAGTTACGAGGGGGCCAACTACAATGAGCAGTTCTTC. As protein: CASSYEGANYNEQFF.

The sample holds many counts of this clonotype. The chain is built from TRBV9 and TRBJ2-3; D might be TRBD2 (7 bases). V lost 3 bases and J lost 6, with 14 bases in between. The germline V gene has CDR1 SGDLS and CDR2 YYNGEE. The CDR3 consists of 14 residues. CDR3 sequence reads: CASSGGGLADTQYF. The CDR3 DNA reads TGTGCCAGCAGCGGGGGGGGCCTGGCGGATACGCAGTATTTT.

This clonotype has at least ten counts. J is TRBJ2-6 and V is TRBV7-9, with TRBD1 matching 7 bases. Germline CDR1 SEHNR, CDR2 FQNEAQ (reference sequence). The CDR3 spans 15 residues. The J segment lost 4 bases and the V segment lost 5 bases, leaving 5 bases of the junction unmatched. CDR3 amino acids: CASSPDRAGANVLTF. CDR3 nucleotide sequence: TGTGCCAGCAGCCCTGACAGGGCCGGGGCCAACGTCCTGACTTTC.

The sample holds many counts of this clonotype. V and J are TRBV13 and TRBJ1-1; D possibly corresponds to TRBD1 (6 bases). This CDR3 is 13 amino acids long. Trimming left V 8 bases short and J 6 bases short, with 16 bases between. Per the germline V gene, CDR1 is PRHDT and CDR2 is FYEKMQ (reference sequence). CDR3 protein: CASWLRGIPEAFF. CDR3 nucleotides: TGTGCCAGCTGGCTGAGGGGGATCCCTGAAGCTTTCTTT.

This clonotype was detected many times. The chain combines TRBV5-4 with TRBJ2-3; 7 nucleotides agree with TRBD2. This CDR3 comprises 17 residues. V gave up 2 bases and J gave up 2 bases; unmatched junction bases: 11. Germline CDR1 SGHNT, CDR2 YYREEE (reference sequence). The DNA of the CDR3 is TGTGCCAGCAGCTTAAGGCGAGCGGGGAGACTCACAGATACGCAGTATTTT. It specifies CASSLRRAGRLTDTQYF.

This clonotype came up many times. V and J are TRBV6-6 and TRBJ2-7; possible D gene TRBD2, 6 bases. Trimming left V 5 bases short and J 1 base short, with 6 bases between. The length of the CDR3 is 12 residues. Germline loops: CDR1 MNHNY, CDR2 SVGAGI (reference sequence). CDR3 region: CASSAGSYEQYF. CDR3 nucleotide sequence: TGTGCCAGCAGTGCGGGGTCCTACGAGCAGTACTTC.

Many counts were recorded for this clonotype. The rearrangement uses TRBV10-3 and TRBJ2-2; D is ambiguous. With 3 bases removed from V and 4 bases from J, the gap between germline ends came to 3 bases. CDR1 and CDR2 from the germline V gene are ENHRY and SYGVKD. This CDR3 is built from 12 residues. The CDR3 DNA sequence: TGTGCCATCAGTGACCGCACCGGGGAGCTGTTTTTT. Translation gives CAISDRTGELFF.

Concerning this clonotype itself: With a much larger clone just one base away, this may be a read error. This chain links TRBV20-1 with TRBJ1-2; D gene unclear. This CDR3 is 11 amino acids long. Germline V gene lookup returns CDR1 DFQATT and CDR2 SNEGSKA (reference sequence). V dropped 3 bases and J dropped 4 bases, with 6 bases sitting between them. CDR3 sequence: CSARVSYGYTF. The DNA of the CDR3 is TGCAGTGCTAGGGTCAGCTATGGCTACACCTTC.

There are many counts of this clonotype. J is TRBJ2-6 and V is TRBV19, with a possible D match to TRBD1 (6 bases). Germline V gives CDR1 LNHDA, CDR2 SQIVND (reference sequence). This CDR3 is 20 amino acids long. V lost 7 bases and J 1 base, leaving 26 bases between the germline ends. In nucleotides, the CDR3 is TGTGCCAGTATCCCGGGGCGTATCGGACAGTGGACGTCTGGGGCCAACGTCCTGACTTTC. Translating it yields CASIPGRIGQWTSGANVLTF.

This clonotype showed up many times. This chain joins TRBV10-3 and TRBJ2-7, with 7 nucleotides matching TRBD1. The ends lost 2 bases at V and 1 base at J; junction bases unmatched: 2. CDR1 and CDR2 from the germline V gene are ENHRY and SYGVKD. This CDR3 is built from 14 residues. Written as DNA, the CDR3 is TGTGCCATCAGTGAGGAGGGACAGTCCTACGAGCAGTACTTC. Encoded protein: CAISEEGQSYEQYF.

The table lists this clonotype with many counts. This chain joins TRBV6-5 and TRBJ2-3, with D perhaps being TRBD1 or TRBD2 (5 bases each). The V gene lost 7 bases and the J gene lost 1 base, with 18 bases spanning the gap. The germline gives CDR1 MNHEY, CDR2 SVGAGI. The CDR3 sequence is 16 residues long. This chain's CDR3 is CASNPPPGSGTDTQYF. CDR3 nucleotide sequence: TGTGCCAGCAACCCGCCCCCAGGGAGTGGCACAGATACGCAGTATTTT.

This clonotype was seen ten or more times. The chain links TRBV2 to TRBJ1-5, with TRBD1 identical over 8 bases. From germline, CDR1 is SNHLY and CDR2 FYNNEI. This CDR3 contains 15 residues. V dropped 6 bases and J dropped 1; count of bases not matched to a gene: 5. CDR3 DNA sequence: TGTGCCAGCAGACCAGGGGGCAAAAGCAATCAGCCCCAGCATTTT. Protein: CASRPGGKSNQPQHF.

This clonotype was seen ten or more times. This chain links TRBV5-4 with TRBJ2-1; perhaps D is TRBD1 or TRBD2 (5 bases each). Germline CDR1 and CDR2: SGHNT and YYREEE (reference sequence). CDR3 length equals 13 residues. Trimming removed 0 bases from V and 6 bases from J, with 7 bases in between. In nucleotides, the CDR3 is TGTGCCAGCAGCTTGGCGGGACGCAATGAGCAGTTCTTC. Its protein is CASSLAGRNEQFF.

This chain connects TRBV4-1 to TRBJ2-1; D ambiguous. V was shortened by 2 bases and J by 0 bases, with 8 bases between the two germline ends. The CDR3 loop spans 15 amino acids. Germline-derived CDR1 and CDR2 are MGHRA and YSYEKL. The CDR3 sequence is CASSQTSYSYNEQFF. DNA of the CDR3: TGCGCCAGCAGCCAAACCTCATACTCCTACAATGAGCAGTTCTTC.

A word on this clonotype: A read error is likely, as this CDR3 ends without the conserved phenylalanine or tryptophan. The chain links TRBV12-3 or TRBV12-4 to TRBJ2-7, with 8 positions matching TRBD1. This CDR3 comprises 15 residues. The V gene end was trimmed by 6 bases and the J gene end by 6 bases; junction bases not matched to a gene: 13. CDR3 residues: CASSYRDRSLSEQYL. DNA for the CDR3: TGTGCCAGCAGCTACCGGGACAGGAGTCTATCCGAGCAGTACCTC.

This clonotype was observed a few times. The V call is TRBV20-1, the J call TRBJ2-1, with 9 nucleotides matching TRBD1. Trimming took 3 bases from V and 5 from J; bases not matched to a gene: 5. Germline-derived CDR1 and CDR2 are DFQATT and SNEGSKA (reference sequence). The CDR3 spans 14 residues. For the CDR3, the DNA is TGCAGTGCTAGTACCGGGACAGGGCACAATGAGCAGTTCTTC. Translation gives CSASTGTGHNEQFF.